Listed below are T cell receptor beta chains from one sample, sequenced in a study of T cells after yellow fever vaccination. One entry per CDR3 protein, called by TCRdb with MiXCR from the 5' RACE reads. The table has 300,000 to 350,000 distinct CDR3 sequences, 3% to 4.5% seen once. Sequences were derived from PBMCs, sampled 5 days after the yellow fever booster vaccination. Receptor source: a man aged 18 to 29 who received the YFV17D yellow fever vaccine. CDR3s include the opening cysteine and the closing phenylalanine or tryptophan.

j_call,v_call,cdr3_aa
TRBJ1-2,TRBV6-5,CASSYSRQGASGYTF
TRBJ1-2,TRBV5-1,CASSSPDGQDYGYTF
TRBJ1-6,TRBV28,CASSPGQARSPLHF
TRBJ2-1,TRBV7-9,CASTGTSGGAGDEQFF
TRBJ2-2,TRBV11-2,CASSLGGDTGELFF
TRBJ1-5,TRBV5-5,CASSLRGRGVNQPQHF
TRBJ2-5,TRBV7-2,CASSVDVTQYF
TRBJ1-1,TRBV19,CATLDRNTEAFF
TRBJ2-1,TRBV15,CATSTLREGGNNEQFF
TRBJ1-2,TRBV9,CASSVERQGGYGYTF
TRBJ1-2,TRBV12-3/TRBV12-4,CASRAGRIPFGYTF
TRBJ2-3,TRBV4-2,CASSRDLGTDTQYF
TRBJ2-1,TRBV5-1,CASSLPGQRNEQFF
TRBJ1-6,TRBV7-9,CASSSRGVEDSPLHF
TRBJ1-5,TRBV20-1,CSAYRDGSQPQHF
TRBJ2-7,TRBV14,CASSQGVEYF
TRBJ2-3,TRBV7-2,CASSLSRRGALTDTQYF
TRBJ2-2,TRBV3-1,CASTERVTGELFF
TRBJ2-1,TRBV29-1,CSVEKTGEIHNEQFF
TRBJ1-1,TRBV7-3,CASSLMAGGEAFF
TRBJ2-7,TRBV4-3,CASSQDIRNYYEQYF
TRBJ2-1,TRBV20-1,CSARAAGPPSYNEQFF
TRBJ2-1,TRBV5-1,CASSSQRRSYNEQFF
TRBJ1-1,TRBV16,CASSQLGQGRDTEAFF
TRBJ1-2,TRBV20-1,CSAPGRAPWGYTF
TRBJ2-5,TRBV2,CASSGVLGVHQETQYF
TRBJ2-3,TRBV6-6,CASSYPRGPRGTDTQYF
TRBJ1-6,TRBV7-2,CASSPRRNYNSPLHF
TRBJ2-1,TRBV9,CASSVEGASYNEQFF
TRBJ1-6,TRBV4-3,CASSQERRFHSPLHF
TRBJ2-1,TRBV29-1,CSGFLGESIRLNEQFF
TRBJ2-5,TRBV18,CASSPWGLQETQYF
TRBJ1-1,TRBV28,CASSLPVSSEAFF
TRBJ1-4,TRBV6-5,CASSYGPGAKLFF
TRBJ1-5,TRBV28,CASRPGQLNQPQHF
TRBJ2-5,TRBV6-2/TRBV6-3,CASSYGDFAETQYF
TRBJ2-5,TRBV9,CATATGAQEGQYF
TRBJ2-3,TRBV7-3,CASSFRTSGVTDTQYF
TRBJ1-4,TRBV30,CAWSVGGGGGEKLFF